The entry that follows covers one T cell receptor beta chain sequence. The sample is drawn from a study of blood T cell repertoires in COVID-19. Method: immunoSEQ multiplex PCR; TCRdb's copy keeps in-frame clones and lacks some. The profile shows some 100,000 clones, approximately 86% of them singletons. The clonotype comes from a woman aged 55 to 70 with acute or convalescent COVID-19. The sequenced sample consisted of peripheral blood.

The CDR3 spells CASKGGQPEAFF. Written as DNA, the CDR3 is TGTGCCAGTAAGGGCGGACAGCCTGAAGCTTTCTTT. This chain links TRBV19 with TRBJ1-1; the D gene is possibly TRBD1 (6 bases). The germline gives CDR1 LNHDA, CDR2 SQIVND (reference sequence). V lost 7 bases and J 6 bases, leaving 12 bases between the germline ends. The CDR3 runs 12 residues.